The subject of this entry is one T cell receptor (beta chain). What antigen it recognizes has not been identified. There are no base qualities to consult, and no much larger clone falls within one base. The cohort consisted of 600 or so healthy bone marrow donors. Cohort members were all nominally healthy when sampled, although unrecorded immune exposures were likely present. The donor tested CMV seronegative and was one of the 352 seronegative cohort members. A peripheral blood sample was provided by each donor, and peripheral blood mononuclear cells were used for TCR beta sequencing. Genomic DNA was extracted from the blood cell samples with the Qiagen DNeasy Blood Extraction Kit. This entry belongs to a study of cytomegalovirus exposure and HLA in healthy donors (dated by TCRdb to 2016 to 2017). Some background on the complete study: An earlier analysis of more than 550 of the donors reported about 260 Gb of sequence data and 95 million to 130 million unique TCR beta sequences obtained from 150 million to 200 million T cells. An early release covering approximately 600 HLA-typed donors comprised approximately 300 gigabases of sequencing data and some 79 million unique TCR sequences. Genome-wide SNP genotypes for about 60% of the roughly 700 donors were used in a later genetic analysis, which treated that subset as a discovery cohort. Donor age, sex, ethnicity and CMV serostatus were collected together with the repertoire data. Among roughly 400 genotyped donors of the cohort, an average of approximately 200,000 unique TCR beta nucleotide sequences was sequenced per donor, of which about 19% were non-productive. Several DR-DQ haplotypes were handled as single units for association and clustering because linkage in the cohort was strong. Every repertoire in the discovery cohort had been generated on one and the same sequencing platform. The later analysis used no new phenotypic data to find candidate immune exposures, relying instead on TCR beta sequences and their occurrence across donors. A later analysis re-examined previously published TCR beta repertoires from about 670 donors and added high-resolution HLA genotyping to investigate patterns of TCR occurrence. The number of typed donors differed by locus: about 620-630 for A, B, C, DRB1 and DQB1; about 520 for DQA1; 606 for DPA1; and 400 to 480 for DPB1. Of the 350 to 450 genotyped donors, 70% to 90% were placed in the genetic ancestry cluster associated with self-reported Caucasian donors. To predict cytomegalovirus infection status, the study brought together high-throughput TCR immunosequencing, statistical association of individual TCRs with disease status, and machine learning. Class I and class II HLA loci were covered by the typing at four-digit resolution. In addition to the first cohort of several hundred subjects, a separate validation cohort of approximately 120 different subjects was used. The study used immunosequencing to profile the T cell repertoires of some 600 subjects and linked those repertoires to cytomegalovirus serostatus. The study was designed to test whether signatures of past pathogen exposure could be identified by cataloging public T cell receptors. In an earlier analysis of 587 of the donors, high-throughput TCR beta sequencing was used to judge whether each TCR beta V gene segment behaved as functional or pseudogenic. Results and caveats for the whole study, not just this receptor: Compared with equally common non-associated chains, HLA-associated TCR beta chains in a later analysis were more clonally expanded and had lower generation probabilities. HLA typing was unavailable for some donors at each locus, so association tests used only the typed subset. The classifier was reported to diagnose cytomegalovirus status with high specificity and sensitivity in both the original and validation cohorts. The study listed 164 TCR beta chains as associated with cytomegalovirus. Broadly in line with IMGT annotations, most TCR beta V segments showed up in productive rearrangements about 90% or about 30% of the time in an earlier analysis of around 550 of the donors. According to a later analysis, TCR association rates differed among HLA loci, with DRB1 alleles showing the most associated TCRs and HLA-C alleles showing the fewest. A later genetic analysis reported fewer N-insertions in productive TCRs among donors in an Asian-associated ancestry cluster than the roughly 690-donor mean. A later analysis associated about 16,000 TCR beta sequences with specific HLA alleles at a false discovery rate of 0.05. A cluster of highly shared sequence variants was judged likely to represent a technical artifact of the sequencing pipeline. Sequencing depth was assumed to be roughly uniform across donors in the presence/absence analyses, though that assumption may not hold. CMV serostatus was the only immune exposure information available for the cohort. The 87-base-pair reads could not distinguish some IMGT-functional V segments, including TRBV6-2 and TRBV6-3, so those segments were excluded. According to a later analysis, parvovirus B19, influenza, CMV and Epstein-Barr virus appeared linked to several top co-occurrence clusters. In this cohort, only TCR beta chains were sequenced, and detectable features were limited by the absence of alpha or paired-chain data. About 15 rarely observed V segments, including chromosome 9 orphons, were excluded from the earlier analysis of approximately 500 of the donors because counts were too low. Most CMV-associated TCR beta chains appeared to be HLA-restricted in a later analysis, and the HLA associations seemed to be driven largely by CMV exposure. While some public TCRs were present in many individuals, most TCR sequences turned up only very rarely across donors. Correlated functional status among segregating V segments might be attributable to linkage disequilibrium, but an unknown experimental factor could not be ruled out. The authors suggested that the approach could potentially be generalized to other disease states and immunological phenotypes. Strong co-occurrence of HLA alleles, especially DR and DQ, made assigning TCR associations to individual alleles difficult. V-gene and J-gene trimming of TCR beta chains was associated with a missense DCLRE1C variant in a later genetic analysis, and the association was replicated in an independent cohort. A further reported finding was that TCR beta sequences accurately predicted the HLA-A and HLA-B alleles for most subjects in the first cohort. In vitro tests confirmed that three of the cytomegalovirus-associated TCR beta chains recognize cytomegalovirus antigens.

The library was produced with the immunoSEQ multiplex PCR assay. The multiplex PCR relied on a mix of 60 forward primers for TCR Vbeta segments and 13 reverse primers for TCR Jbeta segments. A multiplex PCR assay on genomic DNA amplified the CDR3 region of rearranged TCR beta genes. The Illumina HiSeq System was used to sequence the amplified TCR beta libraries as 87-base-pair reads. The authors' analysis ran thus. Across the roughly 600 repertoires, a later analysis counted 75 million to 90 million unique TCR beta chains, approximately 10 million of which were shared by at least two donors. A nearest-neighbor algorithm error-corrected the raw reads and collapsed the reads into unique sequences, merging closely related sequences to remove PCR and sequencing errors. CDR3 sequences were aligned to IMGT reference sequences to assign V, D and J gene segments. Each retained sequence needed at least a six-nucleotide match to both a V gene segment and a J gene segment. A rearrangement was called productive if the CDR3 had no stop codons and remained in frame with V and J, and every other rearrangement was called non-productive. Following IMGT convention, CDR3 was defined as the stretch from the second conserved V-encoded cysteine to the conserved J-encoded phenylalanine. The earlier analysis of approximately 500 of the donors excluded sequences that lacked an unambiguous match to a single V gene segment. An earlier analysis of around 600 of the donors classified V segments as functional when productive rearrangements were above 56.7% and as segregating when the standard deviation between donors was above 5%. A statistical classification framework was built for diagnosing cytomegalovirus status from the catalog of TCR beta chain sequences. A later analysis assigned V and J genes by comparing TCR nucleotide sequences with IMGT/GENE-DB human TR gene sequences. The TCRdist pipeline was used in a later analysis to assign CDR3 sequences and most-parsimonious VDJ recombination scenarios. In a later analysis, each TCR beta chain was defined by its CDR3 amino acid sequence together with its V-gene family, and reads without a unique V-gene family were excluded. To address suspected cross-contamination and a sequencing artifact, a later analysis removed some 620 highly shared, low-generation-probability nucleotide sequences. For each public chain, a later analysis derived a clonal expansion index from normalized ranks of inferred template counts within each repertoire. In a later analysis, generation probabilities were computed using a VDJ recombination model fitted to out-of-frame rearrangements, and the results were checked against IGoR. In a later analysis, hypergeometric tests were used to score TCR-TCR, TCR-HLA and TCR-CMV co-occurrence, with a repertoire-size bias correction applied to TCR pairs. False discovery rates were estimated in a later analysis by permuting HLA or CMV assignments 20 times. In a later analysis, co-occurring TCRs were grouped with DBSCAN, and TCRdist sequence similarity was added when clustering was performed within HLA-allele-positive subsets. Repertoires with fewer than 30,000 or more than 120,000 public chains, plus five repertoires with anomalous nucleotide sharing, were excluded from co-occurrence clustering. Entries here come from immuneACCESS through TCRdb and include only in-frame sequences with V and J called. Some clones fail to appear in such tables; in the studies checked, an unresolved V gene covers under half of the shortfall, and the cause of the remainder is unknown. The V and J calls and clone size are taken from that table; D and trimming were inferred from the DNA. For this sample there are around 87,000 clones; more than 70% appear just once. The ten largest make up less than 4% of the sample.

CDR1 and CDR2 (MNHEY, SVGAGI) derive from the germline V gene. Trimming at the junction amounts to 6 bases on V and 4 bases on J, and the germline ends lie 15 bases apart. Counted from cysteine to phenylalanine, this CDR3 has 15 amino acids. Kept here is only the CDR3 DNA, which spans 45 bases and is read in frame from base 1. The V and J segments used are TRBV6-5 and TRBJ1-4; TRBD1 is a weak D gene call, 5 bases matching. Sequenced: PBMCs. The TCR comes from a man between 35 and 55 years old in good health and CMV-seronegative. The DNA is TGTGCCAGCAGGGCTACAGGTTCCTATAATGAAAAACTGTTTTTT. The translation is CASRATGSYNEKLFF.